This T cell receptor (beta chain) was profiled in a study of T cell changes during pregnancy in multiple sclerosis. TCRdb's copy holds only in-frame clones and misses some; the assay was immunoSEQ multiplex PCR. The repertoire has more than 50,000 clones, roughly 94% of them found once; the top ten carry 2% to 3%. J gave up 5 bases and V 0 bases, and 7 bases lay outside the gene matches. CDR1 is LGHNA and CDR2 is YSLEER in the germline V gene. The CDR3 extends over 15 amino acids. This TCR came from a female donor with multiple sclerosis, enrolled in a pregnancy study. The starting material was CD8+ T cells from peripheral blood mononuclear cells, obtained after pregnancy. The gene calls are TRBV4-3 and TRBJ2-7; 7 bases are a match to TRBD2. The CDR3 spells CASSQDSGLYNEQYF. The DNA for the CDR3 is TGCGCCAGCAGCCAAGATAGCGGGCTGTACAACGAGCAGTACTTC.